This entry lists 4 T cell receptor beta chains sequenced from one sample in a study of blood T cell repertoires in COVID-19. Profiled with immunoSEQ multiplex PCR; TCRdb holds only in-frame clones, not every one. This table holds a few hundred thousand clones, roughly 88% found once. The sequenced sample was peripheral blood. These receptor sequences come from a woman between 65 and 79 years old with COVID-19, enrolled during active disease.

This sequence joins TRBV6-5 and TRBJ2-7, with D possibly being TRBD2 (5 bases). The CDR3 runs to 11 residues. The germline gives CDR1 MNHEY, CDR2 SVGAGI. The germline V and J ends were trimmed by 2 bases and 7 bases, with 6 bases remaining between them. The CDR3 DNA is TGTGCCAGCAGTTACGAGGGAGAGCAGTACTTC. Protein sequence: CASSYEGEQYF.

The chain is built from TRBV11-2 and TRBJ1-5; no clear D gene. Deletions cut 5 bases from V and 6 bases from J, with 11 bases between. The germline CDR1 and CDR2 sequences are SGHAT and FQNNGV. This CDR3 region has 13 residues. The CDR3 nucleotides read TGTGCCAGCAGCCCAAATCAGGCTCAGCCCCAGCATTTT. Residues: CASSPNQAQPQHF.

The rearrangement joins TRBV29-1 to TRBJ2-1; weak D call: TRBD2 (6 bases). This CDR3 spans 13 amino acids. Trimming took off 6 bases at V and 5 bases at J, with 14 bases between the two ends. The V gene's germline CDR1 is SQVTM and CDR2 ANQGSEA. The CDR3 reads CSVDASAHNEQFF. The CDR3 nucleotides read TGCAGCGTCGATGCTAGCGCCCACAATGAGCAGTTCTTC.

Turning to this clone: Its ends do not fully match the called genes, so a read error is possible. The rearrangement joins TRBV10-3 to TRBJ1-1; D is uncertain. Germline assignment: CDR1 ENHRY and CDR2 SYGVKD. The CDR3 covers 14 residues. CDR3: CAISELVENTEAFF. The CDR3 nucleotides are TGTGCCATCAGCGAGTTAGTAGAGAACACTGAAGCTTTCTTT.